What follows describes a single T cell receptor beta chain. Its antigen remains unidentified. Base quality data are lacking; no much larger clone is found one base away. The entry originates in a study of identical twins (dated by TCRdb to the mid-2010s). About the investigation overall: TCR alpha and beta repertoires from monozygotic twins, unrelated adults of various ages and cord blood were deep-sequenced to test whether fetal clonotypes persist. Replicate twin experiments were performed at different times using different library preparation protocols to rule out contamination.

Study-level results and caveats: Conclusions relied on cross-sectional statistical analysis, since the same donors could not be followed over many years. In monozygotic twins, recombination models systematically underestimated out-of-frame TCR alpha sharing, but the models matched the sharing seen between unrelated individuals. Compared with coincidental sharing between unrelated individuals, an excess of low generation-probability sequences was observed among out-of-frame TCR alpha sequences shared between twins. Abundant cord blood beta clonotypes had fewer insertions, young adult naive repertoires showed a similar but weaker trend, and memory repertoires showed no such trend. Zero-insertion analyses could be partly confounded by invariant T cells such as MAIT and iNKT, although diverse VJ usage argued against such confounding for most clonotypes. The excess sharing between twins in beta out-of-frame sequences was weaker because fewer shared sequences reduced the signal-to-noise ratio.

Library construction relied on 5' RACE. The data were produced on an Illumina HiSeq 2000. Template switching introduced a universal primer binding site; the final cDNA contained a unique molecular identifier, enabling accurate counting of TCR cDNA molecules. Specific primers in the conserved constant-segment region were used to synthesize first-strand cDNA for TCR alpha and beta chains. To control for contamination, every cDNA library was double barcoded, receiving both a SMART-Mk sample barcode and Illumina barcodes. TruSeq adapter sequences along with Illumina sample barcodes were introduced in two successive PCR steps. The Illumina HiSeq platform was used with custom primers to sequence TCR alpha and beta cDNA libraries. As for the original processing: MiGEC was used to process raw reads and extract unique molecular identifiers, and MiXCR was used to find CDR3 positions. Recombination models were inferred per individual with the repgenHMM and IGoR tools using an EM algorithm. Shared clonotypes were analyzed with the tcR package in R, and sharing was normalized by the product of cloneset sizes. To study raw recombination without the effects of thymic and clonal selection, out-of-frame nonproductive sequences were analyzed. TCRdb trimmed public reads at Q25 via fastp, called clones via MiXCR and kept in-frame beta chains. For every CDR3 protein sequence, its rows merge into one entry that carries the most common genes and DNA. These V and J calls rely on TCRdb rather than the paper's analysis. This sample holds some 210,000 distinct CDR3 sequences; around a sixth were observed only once. 40% of the sample lies in the top ten.

Only healthy Caucasian donors were included. Three pairs of female monozygotic twins, all aged 18 to 29 years, were included in the twin cohort. Positive isolation kits from Invitrogen were used to isolate the CD4+ and CD8+ T cell populations. V drops 7 bases and J drops 2 bases, leaving 6 bases in between. From the germline V gene, CDR1 is MNHEY and CDR2 is SVGEGT. The CDR3 starts with the cysteine, ends with the phenylalanine, and has 11 residues. Kept here is only the CDR3 DNA, which spans 33 bases and is read in frame from base 1. Another study also made use of these data, one on T cells expressing NK-cell markers. That second publication adds: In sorted CD3+CD56+NKG2C+, CD3+CD56+NKG2C- and CD3+CD56-NKG2C+ T-cell subsets from 7 to 9 donors, TCR beta-chain repertoires were profiled. Of the eight sequenced donors, seven were found to be HCMV-seropositive and one was found to be HCMV-seronegative. To restrict sorting to alphabetaTCR-expressing T cells, an anti-gammadeltaTCR antibody was added in several experiments. For several donors, the dominant CD3+CD56+NKG2C+ clonotypes were among the top 10 CD8+ clonotypes and accounted for roughly 1.0-7.5% of CD8+ T cells. Those dominant clonotypes were again the most abundant among CD3+CD56-NKG2C+ cells in four donors, at about 28.3-65%. It remained unclear whether the expanded NKG2C-expressing T cell clones were specific for HCMV antigens. All eight donors whose samples were sequenced were randomly selected healthy volunteers, three of them men and five women. A commercial ELISA kit detecting HCMV-specific IgG in serum was used to determine HCMV serostatus. MIGEC was used to demultiplex reads and group the reads by UMI, and MiTCR was used to assemble and quantify clonotypes. To remove erroneous sequences, TCR cDNA sequences were retained only when supported by two or more reads. The tcR package was used for downstream repertoire analysis, with clonotypes matched between fractions based on CDR3 nucleotide sequence plus V segment. Antigen specificity was annotated against VDJdb with VDJmatch, allowing one amino acid substitution in CDR3.

Sequencing was performed on CD8+ T cells sorted from blood. This sequence uses TRBV6-2 or TRBV6-3 and TRBJ2-7, with the D gene not clear enough to name. The clonotype was recovered from a woman younger than 35 in good health. CDR3 reads: CASTGTYEQYF. Read as DNA, the sequence is TGTGCCAGCACTGGTACCTACGAGCAGTACTTC.